A single sample is the source of the 9 T cell receptor beta chains below, sequenced in a study of T-cell reconstitution after alpha-beta-depleted transplantation in children. The TCRbeta library was prepared with unique molecular identifiers. TCRdb reanalysed the PCR reads using MiXCR and keeps one entry per CDR3 protein. The table lists some 600,000 distinct CDR3 sequences, 10% to 15% of them singletons. Sample: PBMCs, mostly from graft donor cells, taken 360 days after TCRalphabeta/CD19-depleted stem cell transplant. Every receptor here comes from a male patient younger than 18 who had a stem cell transplant for acute myeloid leukemia, so the T cells may come from the graft donor.

The rearrangement joins TRBV27 to TRBJ2-7; 12 nucleotides line up with TRBD1. The CDR3 extends over 15 amino acids. The germline CDR1 and CDR2 sequences are MNHEY and SMNVEV (reference sequence). With V trimmed by 5 bases and J by 6 bases, 8 bases remained unmatched. Written as DNA, the CDR3 is TGTGCCAGCAGTCCCGGGACAGGGGGCTACGGCGAGCAGTACTTC. It is translated as CASSPGTGGYGEQYF.

This clonotype has at least ten counts. V and J are TRBV7-3 and TRBJ2-7; the match to TRBD1 covers 9 bases. V gave up 3 bases and J gave up 2 bases; unmatched junction bases: 2. The germline V gene has CDR1 SGHTA and CDR2 FQGTGA. CDR3 length equals 14 residues. This CDR3 is CASSFTGGPYEQYF. The CDR3 bases are TGTGCCAGCAGCTTTACAGGGGGCCCCTACGAGCAGTACTTC.

This rearrangement joins TRBV7-9 to TRBJ2-5; D remains ambiguous. Trimming stripped 2 bases from V and 5 bases from J, with 9 bases between. The CDR3 consists of 13 residues. Germline loops: CDR1 SEHNR, CDR2 FQNEAQ (reference sequence). CDR3 DNA sequence: TGTGCCAGCAGCTTACCCAGTGAGGAGACCCAGTACTTC. Its translation is CASSLPSEETQYF.

The chain joins TRBV5-1 to TRBJ2-1; D possibly corresponds to TRBD1 (6 bases). Germline V gives CDR1 SGHRS, CDR2 YFSETQ. V was shortened by 0 bases and J by 0 bases, with 13 bases between the two germline ends. The CDR3 has 17 amino acids. The CDR3 sequence: CASSLVGQKSSYNEQFF. CDR3 nucleotides: TGCGCCAGCAGCTTGGTCGGACAGAAGAGCTCCTACAATGAGCAGTTCTTC.

The rearrangement joins TRBV10-3 to TRBJ1-5, with D uncertain. CDR3 length: 15 amino acids. Germline values: CDR1 ENHRY, CDR2 SYGVKD. Deletions cut 0 bases from V and 5 bases from J, with 11 bases between. The CDR3 here is CAISESRTEDQPQHF. The CDR3 bases are TGTGCCATCAGTGAGTCAAGGACGGAGGATCAGCCCCAGCATTTT.

In its sample, this clonotype was seen a few times. The CDR3 loop reads CSARDLGLDEQYF. The CDR3 DNA follows: TGCAGTGCTAGAGATTTGGGGCTGGACGAGCAGTACTTC. The J gene is TRBJ2-7, the V gene TRBV20-1, with D perhaps matching TRBD1 (5 bases). The germline gives CDR1 DFQATT, CDR2 SNEGSKA (reference sequence). Trimming removed 0 bases at V and 5 bases at J, with 11 bases between. The CDR3 totals 13 residues.

This clonotype was recorded many times. This chain links TRBV7-3 with TRBJ2-1; TRBD2 agrees at 13 bases. Germline V gives CDR1 SGHTA, CDR2 FQGTGA. V shed 6 bases and J 3 bases; nucleotides not matched to a gene: 11. CDR3 length: 18 residues. The chain's CDR3 is CASSSGTSGIRVYNEQFF. The CDR3 DNA sequence: TGTGCCAGCAGTTCCGGGACTAGCGGGATCAGGGTCTACAATGAGCAGTTCTTC.

This sequence joins TRBV29-1 and TRBJ2-3; 9 bases line up with TRBD2. The CDR3 is 19 amino acids. The V gene's germline CDR1 is SQVTM and CDR2 ANQGSEA. V was clipped by 4 bases and J by 0 bases; unmatched bases: 17. The CDR3 is CSVVRLAELLFGSTDTQYF. In DNA, the CDR3 is TGCAGCGTTGTTAGACTAGCGGAACTCCTTTTCGGCAGCACAGATACGCAGTATTTT.

The chain uses TRBV14 and TRBJ2-7; 7 bases align to TRBD2. Trimming at V came to 0 bases and at J to 3 bases, leaving 8 bases not matched to a gene. This CDR3 is built from 16 residues. Germline CDR1 reads SGHDN; CDR2 reads FVKESK. The CDR3 here is CASSQDRRASGYEQYF. DNA for the CDR3: TGTGCCAGCAGCCAAGATCGACGGGCTAGCGGCTACGAGCAGTACTTC.